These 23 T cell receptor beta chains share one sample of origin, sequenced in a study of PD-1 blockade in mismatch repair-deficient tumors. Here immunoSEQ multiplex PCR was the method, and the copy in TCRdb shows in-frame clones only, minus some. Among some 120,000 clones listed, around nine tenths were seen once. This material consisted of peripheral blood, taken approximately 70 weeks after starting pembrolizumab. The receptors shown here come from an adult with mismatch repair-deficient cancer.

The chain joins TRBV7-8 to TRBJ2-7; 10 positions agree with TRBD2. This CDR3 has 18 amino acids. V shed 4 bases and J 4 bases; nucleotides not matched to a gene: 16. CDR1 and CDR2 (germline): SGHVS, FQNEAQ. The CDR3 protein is CASSYRTHSGRAGYEQYF. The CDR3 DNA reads TGTGCCAGCAGCTATCGGACACACAGCGGGAGGGCCGGGTACGAGCAGTACTTC.

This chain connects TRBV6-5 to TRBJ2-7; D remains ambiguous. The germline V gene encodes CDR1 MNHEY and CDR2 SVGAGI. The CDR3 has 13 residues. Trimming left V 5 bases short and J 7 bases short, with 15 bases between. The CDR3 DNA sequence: TGTGCCAGCAGTCCTACGGTTGCTGGTGAGCAGTACTTC. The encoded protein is CASSPTVAGEQYF.

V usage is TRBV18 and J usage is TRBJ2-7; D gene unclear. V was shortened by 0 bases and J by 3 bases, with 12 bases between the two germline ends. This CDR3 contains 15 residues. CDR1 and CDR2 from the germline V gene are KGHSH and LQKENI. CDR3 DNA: TGTGCCAGCTCACCACCGGCTGGGTCAGGCTACGAGCAGTACTTC. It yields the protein CASSPPAGSGYEQYF.

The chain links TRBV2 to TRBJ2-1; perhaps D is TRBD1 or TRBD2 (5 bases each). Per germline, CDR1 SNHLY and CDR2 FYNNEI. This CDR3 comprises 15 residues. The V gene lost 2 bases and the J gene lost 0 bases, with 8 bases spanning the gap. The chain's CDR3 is CASSEWGSSYNEQFF. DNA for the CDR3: TGTGCCAGCAGTGAATGGGGGAGCTCCTACAATGAGCAGTTCTTC. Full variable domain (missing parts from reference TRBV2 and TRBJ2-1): EPEVTQTPSHQVTQMGQEVILRCVPISNHLYFYWYRQILGQKVEFLVSFYNNEISEKSEIFDDQFSVERPDGSNFTLKIRSTKLEDSAMYFCASSEWGSSYNEQFFGPGTRLTVL.

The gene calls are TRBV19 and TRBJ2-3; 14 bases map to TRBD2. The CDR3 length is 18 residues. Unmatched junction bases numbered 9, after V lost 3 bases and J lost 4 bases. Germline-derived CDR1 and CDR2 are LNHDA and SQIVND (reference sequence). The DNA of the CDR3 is TGTGCCAGTAGTATGACTAGCGGGAGGGCCGGGGTTGCAGATACGCAGTATTTT. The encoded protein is CASSMTSGRAGVADTQYF.

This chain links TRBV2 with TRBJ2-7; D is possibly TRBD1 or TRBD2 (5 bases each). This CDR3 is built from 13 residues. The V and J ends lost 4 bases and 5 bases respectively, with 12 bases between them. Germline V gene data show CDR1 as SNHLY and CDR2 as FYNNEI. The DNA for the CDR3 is TGTGCCAGCAGTGTGTCGGGGCTCAACGAGCAGTACTTC. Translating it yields CASSVSGLNEQYF.

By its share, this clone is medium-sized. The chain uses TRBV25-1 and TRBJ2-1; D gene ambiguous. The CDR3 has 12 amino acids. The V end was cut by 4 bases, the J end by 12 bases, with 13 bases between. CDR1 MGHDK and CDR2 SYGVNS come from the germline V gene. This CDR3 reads CASSASHNMQFF. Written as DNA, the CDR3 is TGTGCCAGCAGTGCCAGCCATAACATGCAGTTCTTC.

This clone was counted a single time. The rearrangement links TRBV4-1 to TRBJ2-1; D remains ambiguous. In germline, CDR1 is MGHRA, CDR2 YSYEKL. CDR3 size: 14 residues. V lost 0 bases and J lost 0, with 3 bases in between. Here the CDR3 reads CASSQETSYNEQFF. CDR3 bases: TGCGCCAGCAGCCAAGAGACCTCCTACAATGAGCAGTTCTTC.

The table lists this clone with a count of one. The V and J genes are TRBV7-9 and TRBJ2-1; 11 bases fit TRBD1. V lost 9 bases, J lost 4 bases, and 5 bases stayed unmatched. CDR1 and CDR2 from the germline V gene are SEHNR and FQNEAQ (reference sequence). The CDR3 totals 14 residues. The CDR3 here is CASLGTGGYNEQFF. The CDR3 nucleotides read TGTGCCAGTTTAGGGACAGGGGGTTACAATGAGCAGTTCTTC.

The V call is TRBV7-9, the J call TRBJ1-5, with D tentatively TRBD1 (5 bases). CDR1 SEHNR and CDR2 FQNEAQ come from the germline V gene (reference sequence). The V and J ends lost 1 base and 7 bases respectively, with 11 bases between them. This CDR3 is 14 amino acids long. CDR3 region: CASSLGGSGQPQHF. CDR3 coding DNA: TGTGCCAGCAGCTTAGGGGGCAGCGGCCAGCCCCAGCATTTT.

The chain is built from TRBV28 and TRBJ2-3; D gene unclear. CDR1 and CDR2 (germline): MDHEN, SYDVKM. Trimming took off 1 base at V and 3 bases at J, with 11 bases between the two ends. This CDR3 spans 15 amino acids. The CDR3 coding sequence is TGTGCCAGCAGTTTATCCGGATCTAGGACAGATACGCAGTATTTT. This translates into CASSLSGSRTDTQYF.

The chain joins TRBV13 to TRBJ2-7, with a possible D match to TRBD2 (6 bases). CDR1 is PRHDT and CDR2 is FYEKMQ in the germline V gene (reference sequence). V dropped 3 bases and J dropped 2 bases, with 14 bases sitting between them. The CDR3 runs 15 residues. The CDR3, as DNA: TGTGCCAGCAGCTTCACCGGGAGTGCGGCCTACGAGCAGTACTTC. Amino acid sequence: CASSFTGSAAYEQYF.

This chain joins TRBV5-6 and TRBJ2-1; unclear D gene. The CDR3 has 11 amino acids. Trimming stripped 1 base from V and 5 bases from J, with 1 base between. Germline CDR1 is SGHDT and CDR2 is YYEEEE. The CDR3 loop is CASSLNNEQFF. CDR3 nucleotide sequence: TGTGCCAGCAGCTTGAACAATGAGCAGTTCTTC.

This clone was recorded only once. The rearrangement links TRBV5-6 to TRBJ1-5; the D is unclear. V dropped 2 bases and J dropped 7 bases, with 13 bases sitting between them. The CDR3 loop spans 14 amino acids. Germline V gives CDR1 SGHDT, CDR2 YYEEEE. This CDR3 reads CASSLKGFGQPQHF. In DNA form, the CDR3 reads TGTGCCAGCAGCTTAAAAGGGTTCGGGCAGCCCCAGCATTTT.

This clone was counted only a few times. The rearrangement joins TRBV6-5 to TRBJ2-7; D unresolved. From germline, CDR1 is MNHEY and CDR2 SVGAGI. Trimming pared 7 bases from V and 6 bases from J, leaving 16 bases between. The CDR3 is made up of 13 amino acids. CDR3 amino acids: CASKAPRRSEQYF. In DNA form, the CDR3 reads TGTGCCAGCAAAGCCCCCCGACGGAGCGAGCAGTACTTC.

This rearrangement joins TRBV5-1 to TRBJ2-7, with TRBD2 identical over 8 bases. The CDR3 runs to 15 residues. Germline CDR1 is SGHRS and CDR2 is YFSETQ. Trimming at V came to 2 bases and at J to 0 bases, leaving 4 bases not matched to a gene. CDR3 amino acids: CASSFERGTSYEQYF. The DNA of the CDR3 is TGCGCCAGCAGCTTTGAGCGGGGGACCTCCTACGAGCAGTACTTC.

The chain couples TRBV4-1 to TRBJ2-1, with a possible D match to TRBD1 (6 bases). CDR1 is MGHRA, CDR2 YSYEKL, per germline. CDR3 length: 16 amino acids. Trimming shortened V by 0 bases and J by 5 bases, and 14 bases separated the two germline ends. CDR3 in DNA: TGCGCCAGCAGCCAAGATCCAGGACAGATGAACAATGAGCAGTTCTTC. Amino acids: CASSQDPGQMNNEQFF.

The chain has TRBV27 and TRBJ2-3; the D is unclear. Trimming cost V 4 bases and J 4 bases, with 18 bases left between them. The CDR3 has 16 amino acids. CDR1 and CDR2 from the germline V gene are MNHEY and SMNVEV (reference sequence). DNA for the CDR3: TGTGCCAGCAGTTCGATATCCCCCCTAGGCGCAGATACGCAGTATTTT. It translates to CASSSISPLGADTQYF.

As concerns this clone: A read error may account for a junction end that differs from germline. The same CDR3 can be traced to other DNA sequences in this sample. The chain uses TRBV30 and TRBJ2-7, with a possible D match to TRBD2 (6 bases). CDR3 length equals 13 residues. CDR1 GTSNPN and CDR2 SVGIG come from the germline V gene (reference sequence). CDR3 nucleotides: TGTGCCTGGACCCCCGGGGGAGAGGGTGAGCAGTACTTT. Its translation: CAWTPGGEGEQYF.

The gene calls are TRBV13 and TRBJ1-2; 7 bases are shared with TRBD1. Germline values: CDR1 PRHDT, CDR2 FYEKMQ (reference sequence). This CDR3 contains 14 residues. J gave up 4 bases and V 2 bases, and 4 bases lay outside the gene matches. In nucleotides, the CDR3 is TGTGCCAGCAGCTTAAGGGGGCGCGTCTATGGCTACACCTTC. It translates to CASSLRGRVYGYTF.

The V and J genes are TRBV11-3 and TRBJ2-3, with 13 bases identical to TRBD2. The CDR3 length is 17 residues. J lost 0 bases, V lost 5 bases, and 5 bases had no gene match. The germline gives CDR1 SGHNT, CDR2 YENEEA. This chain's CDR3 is CASSPGLAGESTDTQYF. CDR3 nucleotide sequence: TGTGCCAGCAGCCCCGGACTAGCGGGAGAAAGCACAGATACGCAGTATTTT.

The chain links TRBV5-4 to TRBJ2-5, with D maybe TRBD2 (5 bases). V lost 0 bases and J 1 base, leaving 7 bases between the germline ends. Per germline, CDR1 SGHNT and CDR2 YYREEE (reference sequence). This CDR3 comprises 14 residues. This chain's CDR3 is CASSLVGVQETQYF. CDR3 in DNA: TGTGCCAGCAGCTTGGTGGGAGTCCAAGAGACCCAGTACTTC.

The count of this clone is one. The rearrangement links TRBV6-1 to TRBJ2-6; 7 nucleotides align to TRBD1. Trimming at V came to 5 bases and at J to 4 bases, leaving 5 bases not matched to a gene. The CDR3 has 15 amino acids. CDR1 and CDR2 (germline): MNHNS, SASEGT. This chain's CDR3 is CASSFTGDGANVLTF. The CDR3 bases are TGTGCCAGCAGTTTCACAGGGGACGGGGCCAACGTCCTGACTTTC.